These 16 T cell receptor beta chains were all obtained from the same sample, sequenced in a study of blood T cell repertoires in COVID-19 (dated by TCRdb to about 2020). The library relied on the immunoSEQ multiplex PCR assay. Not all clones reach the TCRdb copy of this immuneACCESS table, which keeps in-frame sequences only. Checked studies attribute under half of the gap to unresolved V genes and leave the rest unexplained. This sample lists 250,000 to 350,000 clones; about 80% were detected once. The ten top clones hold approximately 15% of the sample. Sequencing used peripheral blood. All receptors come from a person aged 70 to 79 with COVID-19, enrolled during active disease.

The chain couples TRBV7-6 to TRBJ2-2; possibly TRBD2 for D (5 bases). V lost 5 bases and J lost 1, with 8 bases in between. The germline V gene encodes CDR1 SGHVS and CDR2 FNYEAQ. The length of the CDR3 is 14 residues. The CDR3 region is CASSQRENTGELFF. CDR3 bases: TGTGCCAGCAGCCAGAGGGAGAACACCGGGGAGCTGTTTTTT. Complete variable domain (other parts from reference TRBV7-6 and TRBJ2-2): GAGVSQSPRYKVTKRGQDVALRCDPISGHVSLYWYRQALGQGPEFLTYFNYEAQQDKSGLPNDRFSAERPEGSISTLTIQRTEQRDSAMYRCASSQRENTGELFFGEGSRLTVL.

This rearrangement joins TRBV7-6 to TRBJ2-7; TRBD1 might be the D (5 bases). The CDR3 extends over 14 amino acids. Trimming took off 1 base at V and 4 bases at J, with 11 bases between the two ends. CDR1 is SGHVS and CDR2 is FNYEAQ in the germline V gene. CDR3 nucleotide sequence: TGTGCCAGCAGCTTAGTAGGGGCTGGTTACGAGCAGTACTTC. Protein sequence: CASSLVGAGYEQYF.

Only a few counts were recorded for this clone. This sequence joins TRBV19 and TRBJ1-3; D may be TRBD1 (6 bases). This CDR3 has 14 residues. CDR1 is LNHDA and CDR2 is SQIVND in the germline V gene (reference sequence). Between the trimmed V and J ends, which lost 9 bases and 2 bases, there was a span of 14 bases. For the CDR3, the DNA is TGTGCCAGCAAAAAAGCAGGGGCTGGAAACACCATATATTTT. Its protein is CASKKAGAGNTIYF.

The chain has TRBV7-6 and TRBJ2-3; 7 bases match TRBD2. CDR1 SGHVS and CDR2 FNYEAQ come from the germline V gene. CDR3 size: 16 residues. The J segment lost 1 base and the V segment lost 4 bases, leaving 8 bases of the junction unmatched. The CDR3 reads CASSSSVAGGTDTQYF. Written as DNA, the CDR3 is TGTGCCAGCAGCTCTAGCGTGGCGGGGGGCACAGATACGCAGTATTTT.

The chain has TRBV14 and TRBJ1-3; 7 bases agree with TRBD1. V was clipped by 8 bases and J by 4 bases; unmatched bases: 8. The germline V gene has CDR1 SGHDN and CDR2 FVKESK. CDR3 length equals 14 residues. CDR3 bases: TGTGCCAGCCTAACAGGGGTCAGGGGAAACACCATATATTTT. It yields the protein CASLTGVRGNTIYF.

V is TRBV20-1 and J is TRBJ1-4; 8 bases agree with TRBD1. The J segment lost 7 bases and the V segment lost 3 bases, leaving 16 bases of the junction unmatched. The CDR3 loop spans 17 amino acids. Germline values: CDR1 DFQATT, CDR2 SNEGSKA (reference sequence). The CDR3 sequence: CSASSIGGAQGVEKLFF. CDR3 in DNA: TGCAGTGCTAGTTCAATTGGTGGGGCACAGGGGGTTGAAAAACTGTTTTTT.

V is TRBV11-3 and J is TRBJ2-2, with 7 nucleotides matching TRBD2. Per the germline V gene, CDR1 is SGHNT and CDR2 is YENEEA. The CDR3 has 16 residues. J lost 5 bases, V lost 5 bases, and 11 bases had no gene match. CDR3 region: CASSPGLVGRTGELFF. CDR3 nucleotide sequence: TGTGCCAGCAGCCCAGGACTAGTAGGCCGAACCGGGGAGCTGTTTTTT. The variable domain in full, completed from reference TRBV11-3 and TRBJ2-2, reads EAGVVQSPRYKIIEKKQPVAFWCNPISGHNTLYWYLQNLGQGPELLIRYENEEAVDDSQLPKDRFSAERLKGVDSTLKIQPAELGDSAVYLCASSPGLVGRTGELFFGEGSRLTVL.

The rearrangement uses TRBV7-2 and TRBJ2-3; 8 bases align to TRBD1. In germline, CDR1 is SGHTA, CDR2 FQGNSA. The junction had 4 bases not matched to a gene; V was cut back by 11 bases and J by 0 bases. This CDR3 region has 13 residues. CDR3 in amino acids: CAEDRDSTDTQYF. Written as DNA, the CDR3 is TGTGCCGAGGACAGGGACAGCACAGATACGCAGTATTTT.

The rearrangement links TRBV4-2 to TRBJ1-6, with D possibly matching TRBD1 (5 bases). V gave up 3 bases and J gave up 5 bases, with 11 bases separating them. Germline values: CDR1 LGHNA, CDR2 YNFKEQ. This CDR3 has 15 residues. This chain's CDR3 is CASSQWQGNNSPLHF. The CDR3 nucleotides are TGTGCCAGCAGCCAGTGGCAGGGAAATAATTCACCCCTCCACTTT.

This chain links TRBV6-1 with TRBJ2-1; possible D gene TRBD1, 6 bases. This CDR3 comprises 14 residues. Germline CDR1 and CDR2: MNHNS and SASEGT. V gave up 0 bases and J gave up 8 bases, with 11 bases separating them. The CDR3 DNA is TGTGCCAGCAGTGAAGCGGGGGACAATTATGAGCAGTTCTTC. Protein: CASSEAGDNYEQFF.

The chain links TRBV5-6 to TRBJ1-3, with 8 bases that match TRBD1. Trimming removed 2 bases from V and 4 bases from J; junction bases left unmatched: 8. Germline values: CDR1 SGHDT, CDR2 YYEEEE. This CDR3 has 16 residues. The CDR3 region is CASSFGQGLGGNTIYF. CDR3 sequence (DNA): TGTGCCAGCAGCTTCGGACAGGGTCTCGGGGGAAACACCATATATTTT.

CDR3 bases: TGTGCCAGCAGCCCTTATGGGACAGGAACCACAGATACGCAGTATTTT. It codes for CASSPYGTGTTDTQYF. The chain links TRBV9 to TRBJ2-3; 8 bases are shared with TRBD1. Germline V lookup: CDR1 SGDLS, CDR2 YYNGEE. This CDR3 is 16 amino acids long. After removal of 4 bases from V and 2 bases from J, the junction contained 9 bases not matched to a gene.

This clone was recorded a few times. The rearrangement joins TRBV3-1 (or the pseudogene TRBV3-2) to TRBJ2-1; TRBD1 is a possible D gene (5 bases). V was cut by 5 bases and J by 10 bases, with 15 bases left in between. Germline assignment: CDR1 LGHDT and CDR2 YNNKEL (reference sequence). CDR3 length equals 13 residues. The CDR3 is CASSYRQGTEQFF. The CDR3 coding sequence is TGTGCCAGCAGCTACCGTCAGGGAACCGAGCAGTTCTTC.

The CDR3 DNA follows: TGTGCCAGCTTGGACAGGGGGAGCACTGAAGCTTTCTTT. Residues: CASLDRGSTEAFF. The gene calls are TRBV28 and TRBJ1-1, with 10 bases fitting TRBD1. Trimming took 8 bases from V and 4 from J; bases not matched to a gene: 4. The CDR3 spans 13 residues. CDR1 and CDR2 from the germline V gene are MDHEN and SYDVKM.

CDR3 protein: CASSSQSGRVYNEQFF. CDR3 sequence (DNA): TGTGCCAGCAGCTCCCAAAGCGGGAGGGTGTACAATGAGCAGTTCTTC. This chain connects TRBV7-2 to TRBJ2-1, with 10 bases that match TRBD2. V trimming: 4 bases; J trimming: 4 bases; junction bases outside the gene matches: 7. There are 16 residues in the CDR3. In germline, CDR1 is SGHTA, CDR2 FQGNSA. Based on the CDR3 plus reference TRBV7-2 and TRBJ2-1, the full variable domain is GAGVSQSPSNKVTEKGKDVELRCDPISGHTALYWYRQSLGQGLEFLIYFQGNSAPDKSGLPSDRFSAERTGGSVSTLTIQRTQQEDSAVYLCASSSQSGRVYNEQFFGPGTRLTVL.

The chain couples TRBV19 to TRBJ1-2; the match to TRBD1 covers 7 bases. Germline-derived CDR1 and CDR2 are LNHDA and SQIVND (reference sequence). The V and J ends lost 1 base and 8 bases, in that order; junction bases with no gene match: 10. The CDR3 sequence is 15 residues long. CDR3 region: CASSIGNRGSSGYTF. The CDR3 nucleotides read TGTGCCAGTAGTATAGGTAACAGGGGTAGCAGCGGCTACACCTTC. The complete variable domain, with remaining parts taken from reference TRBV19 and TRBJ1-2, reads DGGITQSPKYLFRKEGQNVTLSCEQNLNHDAMYWYRQDPGQGLRLIYYSQIVNDFQKGDIAEGYSVSREKKESFPLTVTSAQKNPTAFYLCASSIGNRGSSGYTFGSGTRLTVV.